Given below is one T cell receptor beta chain in context. Its antigen is undetermined. 60 Vbeta and 13 Jbeta primers were used in PCR. The data were produced by immunoSEQ multiplex PCR, yet TCRdb's version contains in-frame clones alone and is incomplete. The data show about 110,000 clones, 70% to 80% seen once. The CDR3 has 17 residues. The sample comes from a study of cytomegalovirus exposure and HLA in healthy donors. Study-wide points: Reported performance of the classifier showed diagnosis of cytomegalovirus status with high specificity and sensitivity. Cytomegalovirus-associated TCR beta chains were listed, numbering under 200.

This receptor was obtained from a man in his fifties in good health and CMV-seropositive. The sequenced sample was PBMCs. The rearrangement joins TRBV21-1 to TRBJ1-1; the table's D gene call, TRBD1, was not cross checked with the DNA. TRBV21-1 is labeled a pseudogene. DNA of the CDR3: TGTGCCAGCAGCAACCCCCCCGGGACAGGGGTGAACACTGAAGCTTTCTTT. This codes for CASSNPPGTGVNTEAFF.